One sample yielded the 18 T cell receptor beta chains listed below, sequenced in a study of Ad26.COV2.S vaccination and SARS-CoV-2 variants. The treatment here: roughly 18 received Ad26.COV2.S at low or high dose, single or two shots; about five received placebo; per-sample allocation not given. Sampling was done on day 63 after the first vaccine or placebo injection. The table came from immunoSEQ multiplex PCR; TCRdb's copy has only in-frame clones and leaves some out. The sample yields about 370,000 clones, over 75% seen once. The sample consisted of peripheral blood, taken in a trial of Ad26.COV2.S vaccine versus placebo. The receptors here all came from a person between 18 and 65 years old who received the Ad26.COV2.S COVID-19 vaccine or a placebo.

This clone was found once. The V gene is TRBV6-5, the J gene TRBJ2-7; 8 nucleotides match TRBD1. With 6 bases clipped from V and 7 bases from J, the junction kept 8 bases outside the gene matches. Germline CDR1 MNHEY, CDR2 SVGAGI. The length of the CDR3 is 13 residues. CDR3 DNA: TGTGCCAGCAGACGGACAGGGTTGGCGGAGCAGTACTTC. It yields the protein CASRRTGLAEQYF.

The genes are TRBV7-9 and TRBJ1-2, with 7 bases that match TRBD1. The V gene's germline CDR1 is SEHNR and CDR2 FQNEAQ (reference sequence). Trimming took 2 bases from V and 4 from J; bases not matched to a gene: 10. The CDR3 runs 16 residues. As DNA, the CDR3 is TGTGCCAGCAGCTTATATATGGGACAGTCTTCCTATGGCTACACCTTC. The encoded protein is CASSLYMGQSSYGYTF.

J is TRBJ2-1 and V is TRBV30, with TRBD2 as a possible D gene (5 bases). Between the trimmed V and J ends, which lost 0 bases and 7 bases, there was a span of 7 bases. Germline CDR1 and CDR2: GTSNPN and SVGIG (reference sequence). CDR3 length: 12 residues. The CDR3 spells CAWSVRRNEQFF. In DNA, the CDR3 is TGTGCCTGGAGTGTGAGGAGGAATGAGCAGTTCTTC.

This sequence joins TRBV4-1 and TRBJ1-1; D remains ambiguous. CDR1 and CDR2 (germline): MGHRA, YSYEKL. The CDR3 has 15 residues. Trimming took off 1 base at V and 1 base at J, with 10 bases between the two ends. The chain's CDR3 is CASSQGVRPNTEAFF. CDR3 bases: TGCGCCAGCAGCCAAGGGGTACGCCCGAACACTGAAGCTTTCTTT.

The V call is TRBV30, the J call TRBJ2-2; 12 positions agree with TRBD2. V lost 8 bases and J lost 4; bases outside the gene matches: 8. Per the germline V gene, CDR1 is GTSNPN and CDR2 is SVGIG (reference sequence). The CDR3 runs 15 residues. DNA for the CDR3: TGTGCCGGGGATCCGGGACTAGCGGGCACCGGGGAGCTGTTTTTT. This gives the protein CAGDPGLAGTGELFF.

The V call is TRBV28, the J call TRBJ1-6; D remains unclear. The CDR3 is 17 amino acids. V gave up 4 bases and J gave up 0 bases, with 13 bases separating them. CDR1 and CDR2 (germline): MDHEN, SYDVKM. In DNA, the CDR3 is TGTGCCAGCAGTTACCCCCCGTCGGGCTCCTATAATTCACCCCTCCACTTT. Its protein is CASSYPPSGSYNSPLHF.

This rearrangement joins TRBV12-3 or TRBV12-4 to TRBJ2-7; D gene ambiguous. The CDR3 spans 11 residues. Between the trimmed V and J ends, which lost 3 bases and 7 bases, there was a span of 7 bases. The CDR3 bases are TGTGCCAGCAGTTTGTTTGTGGAGCAGTACTTC. Protein product: CASSLFVEQYF.

The table lists this clone with a count of one. This chain uses TRBV7-9 with TRBJ2-1; D call uncertain. Deletions cut 1 base from V and 6 bases from J, with 13 bases between. Per germline, CDR1 SEHNR and CDR2 FQNEAQ (reference sequence). CDR3 length equals 15 residues. CDR3 sequence reads: CASSLGERALNEQFF. Written as DNA, the CDR3 is TGTGCCAGCAGCTTAGGGGAAAGGGCCCTCAATGAGCAGTTCTTC.

This chain connects TRBV2 to TRBJ1-3; possible D gene TRBD1, 5 bases. CDR1 and CDR2 (germline): SNHLY, FYNNEI. The CDR3 extends over 13 amino acids. The germline V and J ends were trimmed by 7 bases and 2 bases, with 9 bases remaining between them. CDR3 sequence: CASNGRAGNTIYF. CDR3 DNA: TGTGCCAGCAACGGCAGGGCTGGAAACACCATATATTTT. Full variable domain (missing parts from reference TRBV2 and TRBJ1-3): EPEVTQTPSHQVTQMGQEVILRCVPISNHLYFYWYRQILGQKVEFLVSFYNNEISEKSEIFDDQFSVERPDGSNFTLKIRSTKLEDSAMYFCASNGRAGNTIYFGEGSWLTVV.

The table lists this clone with a count of one. This chain connects TRBV9 to TRBJ2-7; TRBD1 aligns across 9 bases. Trimming cost V 4 bases and J 5 bases; bases outside gene matches: 4. The CDR3 extends over 13 amino acids. Per germline, CDR1 SGDLS and CDR2 YYNGEE. In DNA, the CDR3 is TGTGCCAGCAGCCCGGGACAGGGCGACGAGCAGTACTTC. As protein: CASSPGQGDEQYF.

The J gene is TRBJ2-7, the V gene TRBV7-8, with a possible D match to TRBD2 (6 bases). The CDR3 length is 16 residues. CDR1 and CDR2 from the germline V gene are SGHVS and FQNEAQ. The germline V and J ends were trimmed by 2 bases and 3 bases, with 17 bases remaining between them. As DNA, the CDR3 is TGTGCCAGCAGCTTAAAGGTACGGGACTTCCTCTACGAGCAGTACTTC. Amino acids: CASSLKVRDFLYEQYF.

This clone showed up just once. The J gene is TRBJ1-3, the V gene TRBV6-6, with D perhaps TRBD1 (6 bases). Germline CDR1 MNHNY, CDR2 SVGAGI (reference sequence). There are 14 residues in the CDR3. V was clipped by 9 bases and J by 0 bases, with 12 bases between them. The CDR3 reads CASWGADSGNTIYF. CDR3 nucleotide sequence: TGTGCCAGTTGGGGGGCAGACTCTGGAAACACCATATATTTT.

In its sample, this clone was seen many times. CDR3 nucleotide sequence: TGTGCCAGCAGCGAGGCCACCGGGGAGCTGTTTTTT. Protein: CASSEATGELFF. The rearrangement links TRBV6-4 to TRBJ2-2; the D is unclear. The CDR3 is made up of 12 amino acids. Germline CDR1 reads MRHNA; CDR2 reads SNTAGT. V was shortened by 6 bases and J by 4 bases, with 6 bases between the two germline ends.

The chain joins TRBV11-3 to TRBJ2-2, with a tentative D call TRBD1 (5 bases). The germline V gene encodes CDR1 SGHNT and CDR2 YENEEA. CDR3 length equals 15 residues. V was trimmed by 1 base and J by 5 bases, leaving 11 bases between them. The CDR3 loop reads CASSLAQGLTGELFF. CDR3 nucleotides: TGTGCCAGCAGCTTAGCTCAGGGATTGACCGGGGAGCTGTTTTTT. Using reference TRBV11-3 and TRBJ2-2 for the parts outside the CDR3, the full variable domain is EAGVVQSPRYKIIEKKQPVAFWCNPISGHNTLYWYLQNLGQGPELLIRYENEEAVDDSQLPKDRFSAERLKGVDSTLKIQPAELGDSAVYLCASSLAQGLTGELFFGEGSRLTVL.

This chain uses TRBV5-6 with TRBJ2-1; 10 positions match TRBD2. After removal of 3 bases from V and 4 bases from J, the junction contained 7 bases not matched to a gene. This CDR3 comprises 16 residues. Germline V gene data show CDR1 as SGHDT and CDR2 as YYEEEE. For the CDR3, the DNA is TGTGCCAGCAGCTCCAGCGGGAGGGCCGCATACAATGAGCAGTTCTTC. Translating it yields CASSSSGRAAYNEQFF.

This sequence joins TRBV5-1 and TRBJ1-4, with D possibly TRBD1 on 6 matching bases. Germline CDR1 and CDR2: SGHRS and YFSETQ. The CDR3 has 13 amino acids. Trimming shortened V by 5 bases and J by 3 bases, and 8 bases separated the two germline ends. As DNA, the CDR3 is TGCGCCAGCAGGGGACACCCTAATGAAAAACTGTTTTTT. Amino acid sequence: CASRGHPNEKLFF.

The V and J genes are TRBV11-2 and TRBJ2-1; D is unclear. Germline values: CDR1 SGHAT, CDR2 FQNNGV. Trimming removed 1 base from V and 0 bases from J, with 10 bases in between. The CDR3 spans 16 residues. The CDR3 reads CASSLALVGSYNEQFF. The CDR3 bases are TGTGCCAGCAGCTTAGCGCTAGTCGGCTCCTACAATGAGCAGTTCTTC.

A few counts support this clone. CDR3 loop: CASSDWWGTNQPQHF. CDR3 bases: TGTGCCAGCAGTGATTGGTGGGGGACCAATCAGCCCCAGCATTTT. The chain recombines TRBV6-1 with TRBJ1-5; D may be TRBD1 (5 bases). Between the trimmed V and J ends, which lost 3 bases and 3 bases, there was a span of 12 bases. This CDR3 comprises 15 residues. The V gene's germline CDR1 is MNHNS and CDR2 SASEGT.